This T cell receptor beta chain was profiled in a study of T cell responses to AZD1222 COVID-19 vaccine. Assay used: immunoSEQ multiplex PCR; TCRdb lists only in-frame clones, some missing. The table includes more than 140,000 clones, 70% to 90% detected once. Germline loops: CDR1 SEHNR, CDR2 FQNEAQ (reference sequence). The V and J ends lost 4 bases and 7 bases respectively, with 10 bases between them. This CDR3 spans 12 amino acids. The clonotype was recovered from an adult in good health. The starting material was peripheral blood, obtained on day 0 of AZD1222 vaccination. V is TRBV7-9 and J is TRBJ1-2; D may be TRBD1 (6 bases). The CDR3 DNA follows: TGTGCCAGCAGCTCCACAGGGCTTGGCTACACCTTC. Amino acids: CASSSTGLGYTF. Together with reference TRBV7-9 and TRBJ1-2, the CDR3 gives the full variable domain: DTGVSQNPRHKITKRGQNVTFRCDPISEHNRLYWYRQTLGQGPEFLTYFQNEAQLEKSRLLSDRFSAERPKGSFSTLEIQRTEQGDSAMYLCASSSTGLGYTFGSGTRLTVV.